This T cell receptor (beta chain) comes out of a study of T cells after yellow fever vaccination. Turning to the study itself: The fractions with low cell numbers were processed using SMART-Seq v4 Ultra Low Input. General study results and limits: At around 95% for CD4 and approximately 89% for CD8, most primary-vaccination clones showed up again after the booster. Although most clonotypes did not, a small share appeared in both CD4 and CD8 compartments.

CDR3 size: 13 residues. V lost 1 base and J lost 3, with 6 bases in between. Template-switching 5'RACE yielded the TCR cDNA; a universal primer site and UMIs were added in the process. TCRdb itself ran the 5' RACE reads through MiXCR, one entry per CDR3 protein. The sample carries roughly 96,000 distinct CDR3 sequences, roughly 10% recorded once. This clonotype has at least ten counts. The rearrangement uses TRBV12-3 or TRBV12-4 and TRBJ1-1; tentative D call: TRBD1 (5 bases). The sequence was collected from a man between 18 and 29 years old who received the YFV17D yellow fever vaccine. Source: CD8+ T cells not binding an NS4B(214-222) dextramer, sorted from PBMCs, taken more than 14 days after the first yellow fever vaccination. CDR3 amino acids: CASSLGQYTEAFF. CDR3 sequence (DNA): TGTGCCAGCAGTTTAGGACAGTACACTGAAGCTTTCTTT.